This TCR beta chain was found in a study of read filtering for tumor transcriptome and immune sequencing (dated by TCRdb to 2020 to 2021). With regard to the full study: The cohort had 17 male and over 12 female patients with a mean age of around 69 years, ranging from 47 to 80. One main goal was a read-filtering strategy for immune repertoire data, in particular deciding whether clonotypes backed by only one read should be removed. After DNase treatment, whole-transcriptome libraries were prepared using the TruSeq RNA Access Library Prep Kit. Using the same bone marrow samples, the study ran both targeted immune repertoire sequencing and bulk whole-transcriptome sequencing and then compared the TCR repertoires from each method. Per sample, about 4.05 to 10.27 million TCR-region mapped reads were obtained with IR-seq, compared with only roughly 80 to 1,300 with RNA-seq. Under revised international staging, about 8 patients fell into R-ISS I, some 15 into R-ISS II and over 5 into R-ISS III. Summary of the overall study and its limitations: When single-read clonotypes were removed, the proportions of shared clonotypes in IR-seq and RNA-seq correlated more strongly. In IR-seq, around 85% of clonotypes but about 3.5% of total reads were represented by single-read clonotypes, whereas in RNA-seq, 74.6% of clonotypes and approximately 44% of reads were represented by single-read clonotypes. The sorted CD138-negative fraction was a mixed bone marrow immune population, not purified T cells. Clonotypes were captured by IR-seq at much higher depth and more reliably than by RNA-seq, and smaller IR-seq throughput was sufficient for identification of most shared clonotypes.

Every patient had bone marrow sampled at the time of active disease. Ficoll-Hypaque density gradient centrifugation was used to isolate the bone marrow mononuclear cells. To remove myeloma plasma cells, the cells were labeled with CD138 magnetic microbeads on a MACS separator, and CD138-negative cells were then collected by negative selection. The purity of the isolated cells was checked by flow cytometry with CD138 antibodies on an Attune NxT. Total RNA was extracted using TRIzol reagent and was quantified on a NanoDrop spectrophotometer. Paired RNA-seq and IR-seq were performed on the CD138-negative bone marrow sample of each patient. The Immunoverse kit was used to build TCR libraries from 400 to 500 ng RNA, with molecular barcoded adaptors covering alpha/delta and beta/gamma chains. TCR library preparation used the same RNA that was used for transcriptome sequencing. An Illumina HiSeq 4000 with 2 x 150 cycles was used to sequence the TCR libraries. The study's own analysis went as follows. TCR reads were aligned to human V, D, J and C references and assembled into CDR3 clonotypes with MiXCR, including quality filtering and error correction. Clonotype counts and gene usage diversity were analyzed with the tcR package in R. Raw mapping reads were checked after the RNA-seq reads had been mapped by STAR aligner version 2.5.3a onto the human GRCh37 genome. To test how sequencing depth affected the clonotypes detected, IR-seq fastq files were randomly downsampled with Seqtk 1.3. TCRdb reanalyzed the raw reads on its own, using fastp at Q25 for trimming and MiXCR for clone calling, and kept in-frame beta chains. Merged by CDR3 protein, the rows form single entries marked with the most common genes and DNA. The V and J calls come from TCRdb's annotation, not from the publication. The sample table shows roughly 69,000 distinct CDR3 sequences, and approximately 15% are seen once. The top ten hold approximately 47% of the sample.

This clonotype has ten or more counts. Its antigen is currently not known. One base away there is no much larger clone; base qualities are not given. Sequencing was done on a sample of a population of CD138-negative cells sorted from bone marrow. The sample's cell subset or site, from its label and the paper: bone marrow mononuclear cells depleted of CD138+ plasma/myeloma cells by negative magnetic selection. The clonotype originates from a donor over 35 with multiple myeloma.

The sequenced DNA is TGCGCCAGCAGCCAAGAGGGCAGCCACGAGCAGTACTTC. It translates as CASSQEGSHEQYF. Rearrangement joined TRBV4-1 to TRBJ2-7; no D segment can be confidently identified. CDR1 MGHRA and CDR2 YSYEKL were looked up in the germline V gene. V was cut back by 0 bases and J by 5 bases, leaving a gap of 8 bases between them. The CDR3, cysteine through phenylalanine, is 13 amino acids long. Of the read, only the CDR3 DNA is kept; its 39 bases are in frame from base 1.